The 29 T cell receptor beta chains below all came from one sample that was sequenced in a study of T cells after yellow fever vaccination. Each CDR3 protein gets one entry after TCRdb re-called the 5' RACE reads with MiXCR. The sample yields roughly 160,000 distinct CDR3 sequences, 7% to 10% seen once. The sample consisted of CD8+ T cells sorted from PBMCs, taken 45 days after the yellow fever booster vaccination. The receptors shown here come from a man aged 18 to 29 who received the YFV17D yellow fever vaccine.

The chain couples TRBV5-4 to TRBJ2-1, with D tentatively TRBD2 (6 bases). V shed 0 bases and J shed 10 bases, with 11 bases lying between them. The CDR3 extends over 13 amino acids. Germline CDR1 and CDR2: SGHNT and YYREEE (reference sequence). The CDR3 DNA is TGTGCCAGCAGCTTGGTTCCGGGGGAGGAGCAGTTCTTC. Amino acids: CASSLVPGEEQFF.

This chain joins TRBV6-5 and TRBJ1-2; D unclear. Deletions cut 0 bases from V and 4 bases from J, with 12 bases between. This CDR3 spans 15 amino acids. In germline, CDR1 is MNHEY, CDR2 SVGAGI. As DNA, the CDR3 is TGTGCCAGCAGTTACTCCCTCCCGGAGCCCTATGGCTACACCTTC. Translation: CASSYSLPEPYGYTF.

The rearrangement links TRBV4-1 to TRBJ2-7; D not resolved. V dropped 0 bases and J dropped 1 base, with 10 bases sitting between them. There are 15 residues in the CDR3. Germline lookup yields CDR1 MGHRA and CDR2 YSYEKL. CDR3 DNA sequence: TGCGCCAGCAGCCAAGATCGAGACGGATCCTACGAGCAGTACGTC. Translating it yields CASSQDRDGSYEQYV.

This clonotype was observed a handful of times. This sequence joins TRBV7-9 and TRBJ2-7; 9 nucleotides agree with TRBD1. V lost 5 bases to trimming and J lost 6 bases; unmatched junction nucleotides: 5. The CDR3 length is 13 residues. Germline V gene data show CDR1 as SEHNR and CDR2 as FQNEAQ (reference sequence). The CDR3 loop reads CASSPHRGLEQYV. The CDR3 DNA reads as TGTGCCAGCAGCCCTCACAGGGGGCTCGAGCAGTACGTC.

In its sample, this clonotype was seen a few times. The chain joins TRBV7-2 to TRBJ2-3, with D maybe TRBD2 (5 bases). Trimming shortened V by 4 bases and J by 0 bases, and 8 bases separated the two germline ends. This CDR3 contains 14 residues. The germline V gene has CDR1 SGHTA and CDR2 FQGNSA. In DNA form, the CDR3 reads TGTGCCAGCAGCTCTAGGACTAGCACAGATACGCAGTATTTT. It codes for CASSSRTSTDTQYF.

This clonotype was picked up a small number of times. This chain uses TRBV3-1 with TRBJ1-2; D is unclear. Trimming removed 0 bases from V and 9 bases from J, with 11 bases in between. The V gene's germline CDR1 is LGHDT and CDR2 YNNKEL (reference sequence). The CDR3 totals 13 residues. CDR3 bases: TGTGCCAGCAGCCAAGATCCCACGCCAAGCTACACCTTC. It encodes CASSQDPTPSYTF.

CDR3 region: CASSFQLLGTQETQYF. In nucleotides, the CDR3 is TGTGCCAGCAGCTTCCAGCTTCTGGGAACCCAAGAGACCCAGTACTTC. V and J are TRBV7-9 and TRBJ2-5; D not certain. The germline V and J ends were trimmed by 3 bases and 1 base, with 15 bases remaining between them. This CDR3 is built from 16 residues. CDR1 and CDR2 (germline): SEHNR, FQNEAQ (reference sequence).

The chain recombines TRBV3-2 with TRBJ2-7; TRBD2 reflects the table's D call only, with no check against the DNA. TRBV3-2 is recorded as a pseudogene. The CDR3 contains 15 residues. This chain's CDR3 is CASTATGDQTYEQYV. The CDR3 DNA reads TGTGCCAGCACGGCTACGGGGGACCAGACCTACGAGCAGTACGTC.

The chain carries TRBV20-1 and TRBJ2-7; no clear D. Germline loops: CDR1 DFQATT, CDR2 SNEGSKA (reference sequence). The CDR3 covers 11 residues. V was pared by 5 bases and J by 1 base, with 6 bases between. The CDR3 DNA reads as TGCAGTGCTGCGTGGTCCTACGAGCAGTACTTC. Translated: CSAAWSYEQYF.

The chain joins TRBV4-3 to TRBJ2-5; D might be TRBD2 (5 bases). This CDR3 comprises 14 residues. From germline, CDR1 is LGHNA and CDR2 YSLEER. V was pared by 0 bases and J by 3 bases, with 8 bases between. Here the CDR3 reads CASSQDRGEETQYF. The CDR3 DNA reads as TGCGCCAGCAGCCAAGATCGGGGTGAAGAGACCCAGTACTTC.

This clonotype showed up just a few times. The chain combines TRBV6-2 or TRBV6-3 with TRBJ2-6; D uncertain. The V end lost 10 bases, the J end lost 1 base, and 8 bases lay between the germline ends. CDR3 length: 13 residues. CDR1 and CDR2 (germline): MNHEY, SVGEGT. Here the CDR3 reads CATLGSGANVLTF. The CDR3 DNA sequence: TGTGCCACCTTGGGTTCTGGGGCCAACGTCCTGACTTTC.

This clonotype has just a few counts. The chain carries TRBV11-2 and TRBJ2-1, with D unresolved. Germline CDR1 SGHAT, CDR2 FQNNGV. The CDR3 totals 15 residues. Trimming removed 3 bases at V and 8 bases at J, with 17 bases between. The CDR3 reads CASSFGAQSSYEQFF. CDR3 in DNA: TGTGCCAGCAGCTTTGGTGCCCAGTCATCGTATGAGCAGTTCTTC.

There are a few counts of this clonotype. The V call is TRBV5-5, the J call TRBJ1-2; D is uncertain. The germline V gene has CDR1 SGHKS and CDR2 YYEKEE (reference sequence). The CDR3 length is 15 residues. Trimming stripped 0 bases from V and 2 bases from J, with 11 bases between. The CDR3 DNA sequence: TGTGCCAGCAGCTTGGGGCAGGTCTTCAACTATGGCTACACCTTC. Protein sequence: CASSLGQVFNYGYTF.

This clonotype was found a few times. The chain has TRBV6-2 or TRBV6-3 and TRBJ1-5; D is possibly TRBD1 (5 bases). The germline CDR1 and CDR2 sequences are MNHEY and SVGEGT. V was trimmed by 2 bases and J by 7 bases, leaving 9 bases between them. CDR3 length: 13 residues. This CDR3 reads CASSYGQGQPQHF. The CDR3 DNA reads TGTGCCAGCAGTTACGGGCAGGGACAGCCCCAGCATTTT.

This clonotype was observed a handful of times. The rearrangement uses TRBV7-9 and TRBJ1-1, with D possibly TRBD1 on 6 matching bases. The CDR3 covers 20 residues. Trimming removed 5 bases from V and 6 bases from J, with 34 bases in between. Per germline, CDR1 SEHNR and CDR2 FQNEAQ (reference sequence). The CDR3, as DNA: TGTGCCAGCAGCACCTTGGCGGGGGGCGAGAATTTGCTACCCTCGGCTGAAGCTTTCTTT. Amino acid sequence: CASSTLAGGENLLPSAEAFF.

This clonotype occurred a few times. This rearrangement joins TRBV11-2 to TRBJ2-4; possible D gene TRBD1, 6 bases. From germline, CDR1 is SGHAT and CDR2 FQNNGV. This CDR3 spans 14 amino acids. Trimming pared 2 bases from V and 11 bases from J, leaving 16 bases between. The CDR3 region has the DNA TGTGCCAGCAGCTTACCGGGACAAGGCCTGGTTCAGTACTTC. Translating it yields CASSLPGQGLVQYF.

There are a few counts of this clonotype. The chain has TRBV6-2 or TRBV6-3 and TRBJ1-5; 7 nucleotides align to TRBD1. Germline V gene sequence: CDR1 MNHEY, CDR2 SVGEGT. V trimming: 7 bases; J trimming: 5 bases; junction bases outside the gene matches: 8. The CDR3 sequence is 14 residues long. The CDR3 DNA reads as TGTGCCAGCAAACGGGACAGCCTGGATCAGCCCCAGCATTTT. Translating gives CASKRDSLDQPQHF.

This chain uses TRBV2 with TRBJ2-5; tentatively, D is TRBD1 (6 bases). CDR3 size: 14 residues. Germline V gene lookup returns CDR1 SNHLY and CDR2 FYNNEI. The V and J ends lost 8 bases and 4 bases respectively, with 17 bases between them. CDR3 amino acids: CASAEVTGRETQYF. As DNA, the CDR3 is TGTGCCAGCGCTGAGGTTACAGGGAGAGAGACCCAGTACTTC.

DNA of the CDR3: TGTGCCAGCAGCTCCGGAGGTCCCATCGGCTATGGCTACACCTTC. Protein sequence: CASSSGGPIGYGYTF. V is TRBV7-9 and J is TRBJ1-2; D gene uncertain. Germline V gene sequence: CDR1 SEHNR, CDR2 FQNEAQ (reference sequence). This CDR3 region has 15 residues. The V end lost 4 bases, the J end lost 4 bases, and 16 bases lay between the germline ends.

This clonotype was counted a few times. The junction and the germline gene differ at one end; a read error may be behind it. V and J are TRBV7-9 and TRBJ2-1; no clear D. The CDR3 is made up of 16 amino acids. The germline V gene encodes CDR1 SEHNR and CDR2 FQNEAQ (reference sequence). The CDR3 DNA sequence: TGTGCCAGCAGGTTAGGGTTTTCGGGTCCTGACAATGAGCAGTTCTTC. Its translation is CASRLGFSGPDNEQFF.

The chain uses TRBV12-2 and TRBJ2-7; the D call in the table, TRBD1, was not verified against the DNA. TRBV12-2 is designated a pseudogene. The CDR3 consists of 13 residues. CDR3 DNA sequence: TGTGCAAGCCGGGACATTGACTCCTACGAGCAGTACGTC. It is translated as CASRDIDSYEQYV.

This clonotype was counted only a few times. This chain connects TRBV4-3 to TRBJ2-5, with a possible D match to TRBD1 (6 bases). This CDR3 spans 15 amino acids. CDR1 LGHNA and CDR2 YSLEER come from the germline V gene. The V gene lost 0 bases and the J gene lost 5 bases, with 13 bases spanning the gap. The CDR3 sequence is CASSQDRSRGETQYF. The DNA of the CDR3 is TGCGCCAGCAGCCAAGATCGTTCCAGGGGTGAGACCCAGTACTTC.

This clonotype was detected a few times. This chain links TRBV6-2 or TRBV6-3 with TRBJ1-1; unclear D gene. The ends were cut back, 0 bases at V and 3 bases at J, with 26 bases in the middle. Per germline, CDR1 MNHEY and CDR2 SVGEGT. The CDR3 extends over 20 amino acids. The CDR3 DNA follows: TGTGCCAGCAGTTACTCTAGCTCCCCCCAAAGAACGTCGGAGGACACTGAAGCTTTCTTT. Residues: CASSYSSSPQRTSEDTEAFF.

J is TRBJ2-3 and V is TRBV6-2 or TRBV6-3; unclear D gene. The CDR3 runs 14 residues. CDR1 and CDR2 (germline): MNHEY, SVGEGT. The ends were cut back, 6 bases at V and 2 bases at J, with 12 bases in the middle. The CDR3 nucleotides are TGTGCCAGCAGCTCTACTATTACCACAGATACGCAGTATTTT. Encoded protein: CASSSTITTDTQYF.

The rearrangement joins TRBV6-2 or TRBV6-3 to TRBJ1-1; D remains ambiguous. Germline values: CDR1 MNHEY, CDR2 SVGEGT. The length of the CDR3 is 14 residues. Trimming took off 7 bases at V and 0 bases at J, with 12 bases between the two ends. In nucleotides, the CDR3 is TGTGCCAGCATCCCTCCCGGTCTGAACACTGAAGCTTTCTTT. Amino acids: CASIPPGLNTEAFF.

This chain uses TRBV9 with TRBJ1-1, with 9 nucleotides matching TRBD1. Looked up from germline, CDR1 is SGDLS and CDR2 is YYNGEE. The CDR3 is made up of 16 amino acids. The ends lost 4 bases at V and 0 bases at J; junction bases unmatched: 7. CDR3 protein: CASSSTGQGLNTEAFF. In DNA form, the CDR3 reads TGTGCCAGCAGCTCAACGGGACAGGGATTGAACACTGAAGCTTTCTTT. Looking up the rest from reference TRBV9 and TRBJ1-1 gives the full variable domain: DSGVTQTPKHLITATGQRVTLRCSPRSGDLSVYWYQQSLDQGLQFLIQYYNGEERAKGNILERFSAQQFPDLHSELNLSSLELGDSALYFCASSSTGQGLNTEAFFGQGTRLTVV.

The chain carries TRBV6-5 and TRBJ1-5; TRBD1 is a possible D gene (5 bases). This CDR3 is 15 amino acids long. CDR1 is MNHEY, CDR2 SVGAGI, per germline. V was pared by 0 bases and J by 2 bases, with 8 bases between. The CDR3 DNA reads TGTGCCAGCAGTTACTCAGCAGGGCGCAATCAGCCCCAGCATTTT. It translates to CASSYSAGRNQPQHF.

This clonotype was seen a handful of times. This chain uses TRBV5-3 with TRBJ1-1; D perhaps matches TRBD1 (5 bases). TRBV5-3 has ORF status, its function being uncertain. Between the trimmed V and J ends, which lost 2 bases and 11 bases, there was a span of 25 bases. The CDR3 covers 16 residues. CDR3 loop: CARSFTGDRPADRAFF. The CDR3 DNA reads as TGTGCCAGAAGCTTTACTGGGGACCGCCCCGCGGATCGGGCTTTCTTT.

The V and J genes are TRBV5-1 and TRBJ1-1; D is ambiguous. The ends were cut back, 0 bases at V and 6 bases at J, with 15 bases in the middle. CDR1 and CDR2 (germline): SGHRS, YFSETQ. The CDR3 extends over 15 amino acids. The CDR3 region is CASSLGATNWAEAFF. DNA for the CDR3: TGCGCCAGCAGCTTGGGGGCTACTAACTGGGCTGAAGCTTTCTTT. The whole variable domain, filled in from reference TRBV5-1 and TRBJ1-1, reads KAGVTQTPRYLIKTRGQQVTLSCSPISGHRSVSWYQQTPGQGLQFLFEYFSETQRNKGNFPGRFSGRQFSNSRSEMNVSTLELGDSALYLCASSLGATNWAEAFFGQGTRLTVV.